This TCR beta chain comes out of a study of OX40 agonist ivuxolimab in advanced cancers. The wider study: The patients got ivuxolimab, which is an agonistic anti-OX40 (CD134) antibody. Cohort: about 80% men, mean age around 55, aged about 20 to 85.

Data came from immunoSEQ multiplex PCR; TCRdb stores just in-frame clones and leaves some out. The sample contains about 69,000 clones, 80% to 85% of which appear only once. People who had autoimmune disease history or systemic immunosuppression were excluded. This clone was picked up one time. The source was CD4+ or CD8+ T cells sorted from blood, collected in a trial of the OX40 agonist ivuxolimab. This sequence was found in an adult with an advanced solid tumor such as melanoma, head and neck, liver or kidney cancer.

The CDR3 coding sequence is TGTGCCAGCAGTGTCGGGACCCTCCAGCCCCAGCATTTT. Protein product: CASSVGTLQPQHF. This rearrangement joins TRBV27 to TRBJ1-5; weak D call: TRBD1 (5 bases). The V gene's germline CDR1 is MNHEY and CDR2 SMNVEV (reference sequence). The CDR3 is 13 amino acids. V shed 5 bases and J shed 7 bases, with 12 bases lying between them.